This T cell receptor (beta chain) was captured in a study of blood T cell repertoires in COVID-19. Repertoires were generated with immunoSEQ multiplex PCR, while TCRdb's copy carries only in-frame clones and drops some. The sample lists about 200,000 clones, about 88% occurring once. This clone has a single count. The source of this sequence is a woman between 45 and 60 years old with COVID-19, enrolled during active disease. Sequenced input: peripheral blood.

Here the CDR3 DNA reads TGTGCCAGCGGACCGGCGGGCTCTAGATACGAGCAGTACTTC. It codes for CASGPAGSRYEQYF. The V and J genes are TRBV6-6 and TRBJ2-7, with D perhaps matching TRBD2 (5 bases). The CDR3 consists of 14 residues. Germline lookup yields CDR1 MNHNY and CDR2 SVGAGI (reference sequence). Trimming left V 8 bases short and J 4 bases short, with 18 bases between.